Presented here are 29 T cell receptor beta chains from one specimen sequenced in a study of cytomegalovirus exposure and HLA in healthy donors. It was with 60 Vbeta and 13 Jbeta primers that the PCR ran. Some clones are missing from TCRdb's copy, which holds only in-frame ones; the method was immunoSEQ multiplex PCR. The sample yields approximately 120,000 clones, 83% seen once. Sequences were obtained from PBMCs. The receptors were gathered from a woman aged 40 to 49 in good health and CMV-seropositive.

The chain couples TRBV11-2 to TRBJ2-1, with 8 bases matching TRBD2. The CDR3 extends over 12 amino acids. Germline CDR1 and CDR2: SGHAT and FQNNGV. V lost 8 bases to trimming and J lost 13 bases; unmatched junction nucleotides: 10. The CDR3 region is CASGGGSGAQFF. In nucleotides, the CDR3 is TGTGCCAGCGGCGGGGGGTCGGGGGCCCAGTTCTTC.

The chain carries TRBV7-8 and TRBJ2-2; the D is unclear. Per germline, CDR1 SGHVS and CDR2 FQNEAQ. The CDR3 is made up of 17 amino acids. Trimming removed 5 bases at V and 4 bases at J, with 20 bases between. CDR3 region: CASSAHRVPRSTGELFF. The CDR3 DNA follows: TGTGCCAGCAGCGCTCACCGGGTCCCGAGGAGCACCGGGGAGCTGTTTTTT.

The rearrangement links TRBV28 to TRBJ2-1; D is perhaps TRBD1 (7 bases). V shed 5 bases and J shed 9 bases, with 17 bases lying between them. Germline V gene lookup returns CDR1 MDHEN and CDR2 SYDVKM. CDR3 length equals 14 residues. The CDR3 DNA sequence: TGTGCCAGCAGTCTAAGGAGGGGGCGAAGTGAGCAGTTCTTC. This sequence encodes CASSLRRGRSEQFF.

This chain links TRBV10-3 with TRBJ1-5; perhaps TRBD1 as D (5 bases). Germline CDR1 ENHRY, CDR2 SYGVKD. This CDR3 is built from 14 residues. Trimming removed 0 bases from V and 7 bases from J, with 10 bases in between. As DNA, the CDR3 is TGTGCCATCAGTGAGTCAAGGGGAGGACAGCCCCAGCATTTT. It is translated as CAISESRGGQPQHF.

CDR3 sequence reads: CASSQESVAGDYEQYF. The CDR3 DNA follows: TGCGCCAGCAGCCAGGAATCGGTAGCGGGAGATTACGAGCAGTACTTC. V is TRBV4-3 and J is TRBJ2-7; 9 bases agree with TRBD2. Germline V CDR1 and CDR2: LGHNA, YSLEER. J lost 4 bases, V lost 3 bases, and 10 bases had no gene match. The CDR3 extends over 16 amino acids.

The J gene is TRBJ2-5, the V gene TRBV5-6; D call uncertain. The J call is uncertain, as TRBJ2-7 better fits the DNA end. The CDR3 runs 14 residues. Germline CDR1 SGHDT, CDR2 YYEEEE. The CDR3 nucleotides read TGTGCCAGCAGCTTGGCTGAAACCACCTACGAGCAGTACTTC. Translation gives CASSLAETTYEQYF.

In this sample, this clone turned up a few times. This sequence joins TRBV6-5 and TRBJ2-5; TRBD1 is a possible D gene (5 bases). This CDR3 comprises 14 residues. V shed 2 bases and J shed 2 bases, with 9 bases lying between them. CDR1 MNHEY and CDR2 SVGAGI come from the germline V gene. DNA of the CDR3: TGTGCCAGCAGTTACAGGGGCGCACAAGAGACCCAGTACTTC. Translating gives CASSYRGAQETQYF.

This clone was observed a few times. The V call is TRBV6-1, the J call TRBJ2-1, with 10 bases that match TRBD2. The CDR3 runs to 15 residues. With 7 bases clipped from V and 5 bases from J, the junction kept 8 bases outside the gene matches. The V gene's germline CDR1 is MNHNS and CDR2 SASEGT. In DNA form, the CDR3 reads TGTGCCAGCACCGAGGGTAGCGGGGGGCACAATGAGCAGTTCTTC. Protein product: CASTEGSGGHNEQFF.

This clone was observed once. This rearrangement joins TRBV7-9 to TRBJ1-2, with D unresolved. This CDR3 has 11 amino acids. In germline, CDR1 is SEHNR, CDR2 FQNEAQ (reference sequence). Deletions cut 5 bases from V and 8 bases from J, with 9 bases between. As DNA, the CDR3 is TGTGCCAGCAGCAAGCGGGGAGGCTACACCTTC. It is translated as CASSKRGGYTF.

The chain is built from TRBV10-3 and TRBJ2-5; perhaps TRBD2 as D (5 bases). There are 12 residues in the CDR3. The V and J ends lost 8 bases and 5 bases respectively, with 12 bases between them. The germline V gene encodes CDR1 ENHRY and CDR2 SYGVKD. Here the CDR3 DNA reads TGTGCCATCGGAGGACCGGATGAGACCCAGTACTTC. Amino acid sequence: CAIGGPDETQYF.

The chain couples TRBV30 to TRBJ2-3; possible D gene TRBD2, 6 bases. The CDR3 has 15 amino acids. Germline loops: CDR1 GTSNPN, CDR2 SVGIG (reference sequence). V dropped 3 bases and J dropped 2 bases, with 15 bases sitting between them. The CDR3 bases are TGTGCCTGGAGCGGAGGGCTGGGACTCACAGATACGCAGTATTTT. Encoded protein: CAWSGGLGLTDTQYF.

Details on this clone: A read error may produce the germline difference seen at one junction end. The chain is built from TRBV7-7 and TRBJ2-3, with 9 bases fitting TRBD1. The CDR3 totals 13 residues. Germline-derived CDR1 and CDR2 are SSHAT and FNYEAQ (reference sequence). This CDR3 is CASSLDRGNTQYF. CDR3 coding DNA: TGTGCTAGCAGCTTGGACAGGGGTAATACGCAGTATTTT.

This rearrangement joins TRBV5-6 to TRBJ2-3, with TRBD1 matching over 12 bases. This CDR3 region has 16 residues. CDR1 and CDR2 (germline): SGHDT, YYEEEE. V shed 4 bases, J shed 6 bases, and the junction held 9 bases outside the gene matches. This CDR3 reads CASSPGGDRGPDTQYF. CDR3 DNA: TGTGCCAGCAGCCCCGGAGGGGACAGGGGGCCCGATACGCAGTATTTT.

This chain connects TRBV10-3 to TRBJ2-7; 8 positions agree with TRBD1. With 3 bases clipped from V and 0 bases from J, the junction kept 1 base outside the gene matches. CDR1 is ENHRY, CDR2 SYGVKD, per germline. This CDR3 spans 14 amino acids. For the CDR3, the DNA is TGTGCCATCAGTGAACAGGGGGGCTCCTACGAGCAGTACTTC. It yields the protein CAISEQGGSYEQYF.

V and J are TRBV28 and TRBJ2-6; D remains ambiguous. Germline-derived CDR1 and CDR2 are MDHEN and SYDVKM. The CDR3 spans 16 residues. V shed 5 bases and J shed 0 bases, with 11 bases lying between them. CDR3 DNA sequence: TGTGCCAGCAGTCGTCGTGGGCACTCTGGGGCCAACGTCCTGACTTTC. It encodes CASSRRGHSGANVLTF.

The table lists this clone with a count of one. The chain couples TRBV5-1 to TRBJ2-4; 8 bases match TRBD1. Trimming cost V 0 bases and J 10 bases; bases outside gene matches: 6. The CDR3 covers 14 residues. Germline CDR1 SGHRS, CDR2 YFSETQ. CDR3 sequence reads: CASSLGGQAAIQYF. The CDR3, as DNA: TGCGCCAGCAGCTTGGGGGGACAGGCCGCAATTCAGTACTTC.

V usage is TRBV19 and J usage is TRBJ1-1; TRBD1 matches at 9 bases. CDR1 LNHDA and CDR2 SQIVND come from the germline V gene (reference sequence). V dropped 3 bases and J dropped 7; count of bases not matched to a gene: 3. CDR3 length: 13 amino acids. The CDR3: CASSIGTGNEAFF. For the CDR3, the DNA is TGTGCCAGTAGTATCGGGACAGGGAATGAAGCTTTCTTT.

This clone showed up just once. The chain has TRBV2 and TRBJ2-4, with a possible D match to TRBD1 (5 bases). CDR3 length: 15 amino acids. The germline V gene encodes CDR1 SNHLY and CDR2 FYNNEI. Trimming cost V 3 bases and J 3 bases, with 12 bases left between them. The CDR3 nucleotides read TGTGCCAGCAGTGAGTCAGGGAAACGCAAAAACATTCAGTACTTC. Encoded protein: CASSESGKRKNIQYF.

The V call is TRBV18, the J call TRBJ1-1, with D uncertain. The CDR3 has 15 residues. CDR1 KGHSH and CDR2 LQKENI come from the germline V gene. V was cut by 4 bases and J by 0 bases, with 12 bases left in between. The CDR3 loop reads CASSLLAALNTEAFF. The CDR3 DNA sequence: TGTGCCAGCTCACTCCTTGCGGCTTTGAACACTGAAGCTTTCTTT. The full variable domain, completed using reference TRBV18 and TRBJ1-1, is NAGVMQNPRHLVRRRGQEARLRCSPMKGHSHVYWYRQLPEEGLKFMVYLQKENIIDESGMPKERFSAEFPKEGPSILRIQQVVRGDSAAYFCASSLLAALNTEAFFGQGTRLTVV.

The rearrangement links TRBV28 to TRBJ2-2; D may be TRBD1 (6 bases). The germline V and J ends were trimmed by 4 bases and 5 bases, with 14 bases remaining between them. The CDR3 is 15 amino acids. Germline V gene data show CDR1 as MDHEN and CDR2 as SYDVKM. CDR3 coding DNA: TGTGCCAGCAGTTCTGACAGGAGAGAAACCGGGGAGCTGTTTTTT. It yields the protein CASSSDRRETGELFF. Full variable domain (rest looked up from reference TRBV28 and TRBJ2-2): DVKVTQSSRYLVKRTGEKVFLECVQDMDHENMFWYRQDPGLGLRLIYFSYDVKMKEKGDIPEGYSVSREKKERFSLILESASTNQTSMYLCASSSDRRETGELFFGEGSRLTVL.

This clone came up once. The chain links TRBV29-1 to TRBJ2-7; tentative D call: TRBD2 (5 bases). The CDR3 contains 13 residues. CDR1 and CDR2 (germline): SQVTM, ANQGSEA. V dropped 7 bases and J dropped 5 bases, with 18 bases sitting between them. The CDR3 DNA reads TGCAGCGCTGAGGGTCCCGACATAGACGAGCAGTACTTC. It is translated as CSAEGPDIDEQYF.

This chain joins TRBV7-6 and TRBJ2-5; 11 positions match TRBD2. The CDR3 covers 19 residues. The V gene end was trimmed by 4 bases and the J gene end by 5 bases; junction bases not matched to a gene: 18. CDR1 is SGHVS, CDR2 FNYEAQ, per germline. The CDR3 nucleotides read TGTGCCAGCAGCTCTACTGCCCATAGCGGGAGGGCCTTGGGGGAGACCCAGTACTTC. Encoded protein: CASSSTAHSGRALGETQYF. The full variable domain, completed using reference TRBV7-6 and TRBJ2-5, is GAGVSQSPRYKVTKRGQDVALRCDPISGHVSLYWYRQALGQGPEFLTYFNYEAQQDKSGLPNDRFSAERPEGSISTLTIQRTEQRDSAMYRCASSSTAHSGRALGETQYFGPGTRLLVL.

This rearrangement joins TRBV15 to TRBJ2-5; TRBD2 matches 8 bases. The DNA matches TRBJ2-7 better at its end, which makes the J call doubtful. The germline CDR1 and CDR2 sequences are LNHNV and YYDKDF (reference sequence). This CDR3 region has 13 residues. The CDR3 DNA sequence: TGTGCCACCAGCATTAGCGGGACCTACGAGCAGTACTTC. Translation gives CATSISGTYEQYF.

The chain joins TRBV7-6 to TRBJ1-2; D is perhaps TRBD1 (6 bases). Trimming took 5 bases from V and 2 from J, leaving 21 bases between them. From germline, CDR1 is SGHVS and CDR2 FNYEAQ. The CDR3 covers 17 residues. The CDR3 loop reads CASSGGARGRGNYGYTF. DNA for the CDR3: TGTGCCAGCAGCGGGGGGGCGCGGGGTAGGGGCAACTATGGCTACACCTTC.

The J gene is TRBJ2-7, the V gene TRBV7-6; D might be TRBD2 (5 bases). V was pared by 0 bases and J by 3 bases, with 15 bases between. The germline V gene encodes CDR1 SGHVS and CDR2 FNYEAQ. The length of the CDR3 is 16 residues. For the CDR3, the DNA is TGTGCCAGCAGCTTAGCGTCACTAGACCGCGGCTACGAGCAGTACTTC. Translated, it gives CASSLASLDRGYEQYF.

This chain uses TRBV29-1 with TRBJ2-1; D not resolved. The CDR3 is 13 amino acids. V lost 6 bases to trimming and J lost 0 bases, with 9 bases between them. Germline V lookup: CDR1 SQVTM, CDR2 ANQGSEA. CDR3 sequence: CSVRLRSYNEQFF. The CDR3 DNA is TGCAGCGTCCGACTCCGCTCCTACAATGAGCAGTTCTTC.

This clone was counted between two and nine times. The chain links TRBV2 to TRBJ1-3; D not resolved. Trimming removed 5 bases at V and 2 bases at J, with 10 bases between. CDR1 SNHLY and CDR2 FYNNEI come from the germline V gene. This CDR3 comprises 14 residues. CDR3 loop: CASSIPRPGNTIYF. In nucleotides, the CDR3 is TGTGCCAGCAGTATACCGCGCCCTGGAAACACCATATATTTT.

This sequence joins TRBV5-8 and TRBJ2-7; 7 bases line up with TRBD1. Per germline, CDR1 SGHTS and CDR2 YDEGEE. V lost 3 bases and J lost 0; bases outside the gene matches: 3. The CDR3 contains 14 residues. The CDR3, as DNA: TGTGCCAGCAGCTGGGGACAGTCCTCCTACGAGCAGTACTTC. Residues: CASSWGQSSYEQYF.

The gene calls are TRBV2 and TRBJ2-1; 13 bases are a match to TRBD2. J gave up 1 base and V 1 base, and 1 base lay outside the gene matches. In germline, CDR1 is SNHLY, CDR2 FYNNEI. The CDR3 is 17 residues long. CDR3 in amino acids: CASSEGTSGSSYNEQFF. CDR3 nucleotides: TGTGCCAGCAGTGAAGGGACTAGCGGGAGTTCCTACAATGAGCAGTTCTTC.